This T cell receptor (beta chain) was documented in a study of blood T cell repertoires in COVID-19. Study context: COVID-19 samples from acute and convalescent phases originated in the United States, Italy and Spain.

From germline, CDR1 is SNHLY and CDR2 FYNNEI. The CDR3 sequence is 13 residues long. Trimming removed 8 bases from V and 6 bases from J; junction bases left unmatched: 4. In its sample, this clone was seen a few times. Seattle enrolled patients during active infection and tracked them longitudinally. Source study methods: Amplifying reference gene primers gave estimates of nucleated cell counts. TCRdb's copy holds only in-frame clones and misses some; the assay was immunoSEQ multiplex PCR. V, J and clone size are those of that table, while D and trimming were read from the DNA. The sample contains 140,000 or so clones, 84% of which appear only once.

Specimen: peripheral blood. The origin of this receptor is a man aged 25-45 years with COVID-19, enrolled during active disease. The V call is TRBV2, the J call TRBJ1-4, with 9 bases matching TRBD1. The CDR3 DNA is TGTGCCAGCGGCGGGACAGGGTATGAAAAACTGTTTTTT. Protein: CASGGTGYEKLFF.